This T cell receptor (beta chain) was sequenced during a study of OX40 agonist ivuxolimab in advanced cancers. Across the study: Partial responses occurred in Three dose-escalation patients, one with hepatocellular carcinoma and two with cutaneous melanoma.

Study-wide results and limits: In CD8+ T cells, expanded clones were on average more numerous than in CD4+.

A remark on this clone: No antigen is known for it.

The assay was immunoSEQ multiplex PCR, and TCRdb's table has in-frame clones only and misses some. The profile shows some 59,000 clones, roughly 90% of them singletons. Prior autoimmune disease or systemic immunosuppression barred patients. Germline assignment: CDR1 KGHSH and CDR2 LQKENI. Trimming pared 0 bases from V and 4 bases from J, leaving 12 bases between. CDR3 length equals 15 residues. Source: CD4+ or CD8+ T cells sorted from blood, taken in a trial of the OX40 agonist ivuxolimab. This receptor was identified in an adult with an advanced solid tumor such as melanoma, head and neck, liver or kidney cancer. The chain combines TRBV18 with TRBJ1-1; no firm D call. CDR3 coding DNA: TGTGCCAGCTCACCACCTTCGGAGAGTCGCACTGAAGCTTTCTTT. It specifies CASSPPSESRTEAFF.